The entry that follows covers one T cell receptor (beta chain) sequence. Antigen unknown. The sample is drawn from a study of long-term antiretroviral therapy in people with HIV. Assay version v3.0 of immunoSEQ was used, and it was run at survey level. Sequenced by immunoSEQ multiplex PCR; TCRdb stores in-frame clones only, minus some. The sample lists 20,000 to 25,000 clones, approximately 95% seen once, with more than 8% in the top ten. Points from the study as a whole: At every time point, clones expanded before ART dominated the repertoire. Specimen acquisition occurred between 2004 and 2017, potentially under older ART regimens. Researchers lacked any data on ART adherence, viral resistance or therapy changes.

Germline CDR1 reads SNHLY; CDR2 reads FYNNEI. V was clipped by 5 bases and J by 4 bases, with 12 bases between them. This CDR3 contains 14 residues. The sequencing used unsorted PBMCs, collected 7.6 years after starting antiretroviral therapy. The chain carries TRBV2 and TRBJ1-5, with D possibly being TRBD1 (5 bases). The clonotype comes from a middle-aged woman with HIV. CDR3 sequence reads: CASSRDGGNQPQHF. For the CDR3, the DNA is TGTGCCAGCAGTCGGGACGGGGGGAATCAGCCCCAGCATTTT.